The 7 T cell receptor beta chains listed next were all sequenced from one sample in a study of tumor and adjacent non-tumor tissue in lung cancer. This sample's RNA came from whole unsorted tissue. Distant lung tissue was collected more than 3 cm away from the tumor edge. A modified ARM-PCR protocol with three rounds of nested PCR amplified TCRbeta. TCRdb independently ran MiXCR on the multiplex PCR reads; one entry per CDR3 protein. The sample includes approximately 120,000 distinct CDR3 sequences, roughly two thirds of them seen just once. What was sequenced was distant non-tumor lung tissue. All receptors come from a man aged 60 to 69 with non-small cell lung cancer.

Worth noting for this clonotype: A single base separates this from a much larger clone, so it may be a read error. The chain is built from TRBV20-1 and TRBJ2-2; possible D gene TRBD1, 5 bases. The V gene's germline CDR1 is DFQATT and CDR2 SNEGSKA (reference sequence). The CDR3 consists of 15 residues. CDR3 residues: CSAGDFSRDTGELFF. CDR3 in DNA: TGCAGTGCTGGAGATTTCTCCAGGGACACCGGGGAGCTGTTTTTT.

This clonotype was recorded once. One end of the junction varies from germline; a read error may be responsible. The chain recombines TRBV12-3 or TRBV12-4 with TRBJ2-7; D unclear. CDR3 length equals 14 residues. The chain's CDR3 is CTSSLFTISYEQYF. CDR3 nucleotides: TGTACCAGCAGTTTATTCACAATCTCCTACGAGCAGTACTTC.

This clonotype was detected many times. The chain uses TRBV12-3 or TRBV12-4 and TRBJ2-1, with D possibly matching TRBD2 (5 bases). V was trimmed by 2 bases and J by 8 bases, leaving 10 bases between them. This CDR3 has 13 amino acids. CDR3 coding DNA: TGTGCCAGCAGTTTAAGGCGGGTCGATGAGCAGTTCTTC. Translated: CASSLRRVDEQFF.

Points on this clonotype: Mismatch with germline at one junction end may stem from a read error. The chain is built from TRBV29-1 and TRBJ2-2, with D possibly matching TRBD2 (5 bases). Per germline, CDR1 SQVTM and CDR2 ANQGSEA. This CDR3 has 14 residues. The CDR3 DNA follows: TGCAGCGTTGAAGAGAGCTCGAATACCGGGGAGTTGTTTTTT. Encoded protein: CSVEESSNTGELFF.

This clonotype occurred many times. The chain joins TRBV6-2 or TRBV6-3 to TRBJ2-3; D is ambiguous. The ends were cut back, 0 bases at V and 4 bases at J, with 11 bases in the middle. The length of the CDR3 is 15 residues. The germline CDR1 and CDR2 sequences are MNHEY and SVGEGT. This CDR3 is CASSYSMDTADTQYF. The CDR3 DNA follows: TGTGCCAGCAGTTACTCGATGGATACCGCAGATACGCAGTATTTT.

This clonotype has ten or more counts. This rearrangement joins TRBV5-5 to TRBJ2-2; D is perhaps TRBD2 (5 bases). V was clipped by 2 bases and J by 2 bases, with 10 bases between them. Germline V gives CDR1 SGHKS, CDR2 YYEKEE (reference sequence). CDR3 length: 15 amino acids. CDR3 in DNA: TGTGCCAGCAGCTTCCGGGATTCTAACACCGGGGAGCTGTTTTTT. Translating it yields CASSFRDSNTGELFF.

This clonotype appeared a few times. One end of the junction varies from germline; a read error may be responsible. The CDR3 DNA follows: TGCAGTGCTGCCCACGGGACAAGGAACTATGGCTACACATTC. Translating it yields CSAAHGTRNYGYTF. V and J are TRBV20-1 and TRBJ1-2; D is perhaps TRBD1 (6 bases). The V gene's germline CDR1 is DFQATT and CDR2 SNEGSKA (reference sequence). The CDR3 is made up of 14 amino acids.